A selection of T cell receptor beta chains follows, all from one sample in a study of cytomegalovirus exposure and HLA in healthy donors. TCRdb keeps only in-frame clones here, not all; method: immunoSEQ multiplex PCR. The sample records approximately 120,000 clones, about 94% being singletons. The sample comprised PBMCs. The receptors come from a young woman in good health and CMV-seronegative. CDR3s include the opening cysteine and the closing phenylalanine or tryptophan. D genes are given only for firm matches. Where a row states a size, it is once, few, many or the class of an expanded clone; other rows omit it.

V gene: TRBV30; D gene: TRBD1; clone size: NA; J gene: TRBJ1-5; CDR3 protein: CAWSVRVGTVNQPQHF; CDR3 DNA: TGTGCCTGGAGTGTACGGGTTGGGACAGTTAATCAGCCCCAGCATTTT
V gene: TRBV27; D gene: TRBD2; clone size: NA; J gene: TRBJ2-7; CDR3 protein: CASFSGIYEQYF; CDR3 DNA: TGTGCCAGTTTTAGCGGGATTTACGAGCAGTACTTC
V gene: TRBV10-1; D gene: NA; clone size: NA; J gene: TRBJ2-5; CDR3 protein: CASSESKEIETQYF; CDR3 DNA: TGCGCCAGCAGTGAGTCGAAAGAGATAGAGACCCAGTACTTC
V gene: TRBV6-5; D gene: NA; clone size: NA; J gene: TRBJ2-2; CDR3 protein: CASGAVATGELFF; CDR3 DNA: TGTGCCAGCGGGGCGGTGGCCACCGGGGAGCTGTTTTTT
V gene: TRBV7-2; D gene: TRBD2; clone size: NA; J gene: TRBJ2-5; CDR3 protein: CASSAAREMVVETQYF; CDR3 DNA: TGTGCCAGCAGCGCAGCGCGGGAGATGGTTGTAGAGACCCAGTACTTC
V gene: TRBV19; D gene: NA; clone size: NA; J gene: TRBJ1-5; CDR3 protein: CASSILWEGDQPQHF; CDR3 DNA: TGTGCCAGTAGTATTCTTTGGGAGGGAGACCAGCCCCAGCATTTT
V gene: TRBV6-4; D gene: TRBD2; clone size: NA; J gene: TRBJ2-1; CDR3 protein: CASSELAGSYNEQFF; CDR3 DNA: TGTGCCAGCAGTGAACTAGCGGGCTCCTACAATGAGCAGTTCTTC
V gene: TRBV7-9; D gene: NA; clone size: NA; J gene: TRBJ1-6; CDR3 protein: CASSRQVSNSPLHF; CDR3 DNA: TGTGCCAGCAGTAGACAGGTAAGTAATTCACCCCTCCACTTT
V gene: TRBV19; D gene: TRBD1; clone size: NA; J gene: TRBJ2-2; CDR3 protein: CASSMQGAQFYGELFF; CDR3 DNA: TGTGCCAGTAGTATGCAGGGGGCGCAATTTTACGGGGAGCTGTTTTTT
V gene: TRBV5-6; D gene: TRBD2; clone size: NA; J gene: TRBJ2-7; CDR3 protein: CASSLGVAGVGEQYF; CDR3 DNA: TGTGCCAGCAGCTTGGGGGTAGCGGGAGTGGGTGAGCAGTACTTC
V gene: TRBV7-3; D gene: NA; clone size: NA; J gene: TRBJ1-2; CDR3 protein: CASSLTGGQNYGYTF; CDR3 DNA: TGTGCCAGCAGCTTAACGGGAGGGCAGAACTATGGCTACACCTTC
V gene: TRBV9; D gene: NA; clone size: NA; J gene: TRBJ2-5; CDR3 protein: CATNPTGGWETQYF; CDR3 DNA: TGTGCCACCAACCCCACGGGCGGGTGGGAGACCCAGTACTTC
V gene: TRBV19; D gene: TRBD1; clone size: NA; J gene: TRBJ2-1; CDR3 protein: CASIPHPGTGGVGEQFF; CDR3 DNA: TGTGCCAGTATTCCTCACCCCGGGACAGGGGGAGTCGGTGAGCAGTTCTTC
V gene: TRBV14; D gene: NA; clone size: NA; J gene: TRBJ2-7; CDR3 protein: CASSQQGEQYF; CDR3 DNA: TGTGCCAGCAGCCAACAGGGCGAGCAGTACTTC
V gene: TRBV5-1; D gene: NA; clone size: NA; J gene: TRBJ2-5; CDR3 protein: CASSLNPGGGETQYF; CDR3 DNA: TGCGCCAGCAGCCTAAACCCAGGGGGAGGAGAGACCCAGTACTTC
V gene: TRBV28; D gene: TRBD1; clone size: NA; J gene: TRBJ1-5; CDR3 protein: CATGRQGYSNQPQHF; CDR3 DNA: TGTGCCACAGGGAGACAGGGATATAGCAATCAGCCCCAGCATTTT
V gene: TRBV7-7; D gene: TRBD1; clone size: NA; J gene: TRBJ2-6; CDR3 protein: CASSPDRGSLYRSGANVLTF; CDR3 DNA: TGTGCCAGCAGCCCCGACAGGGGGAGTCTCTACCGCTCTGGGGCCAACGTCCTGACTTTC
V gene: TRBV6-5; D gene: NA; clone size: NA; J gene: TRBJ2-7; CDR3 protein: CASSFGGTYEQYF; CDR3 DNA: TGTGCCAGCAGTTTTGGAGGGACCTACGAGCAGTACTTC
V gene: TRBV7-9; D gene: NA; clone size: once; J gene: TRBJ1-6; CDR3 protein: CASSSQGFSPLHF; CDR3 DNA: TGTGCCAGCAGCTCACAGGGATTTTCACCCCTCCACTTT
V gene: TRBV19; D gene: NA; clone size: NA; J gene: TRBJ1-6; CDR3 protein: CASSREGNSPLHF; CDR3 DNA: TGTGCCAGTAGTCGAGAGGGCAATTCACCCCTCCACTTT
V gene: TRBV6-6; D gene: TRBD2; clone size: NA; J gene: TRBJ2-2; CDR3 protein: CASSYAGRAIGELFF; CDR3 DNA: TGTGCCAGCAGTTACGCGGGGAGGGCCATCGGGGAGCTGTTTTTT
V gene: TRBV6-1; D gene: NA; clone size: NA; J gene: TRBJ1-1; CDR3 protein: CASSDLQGSTEAFF; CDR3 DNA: TGTGCCAGCAGTGACCTGCAGGGAAGCACTGAAGCTTTCTTT
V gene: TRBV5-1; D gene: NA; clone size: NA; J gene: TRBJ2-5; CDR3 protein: CASSIDITGGRETQYF; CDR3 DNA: TGCGCCAGCAGCATCGATATAACGGGGGGCCGGGAGACCCAGTACTTC
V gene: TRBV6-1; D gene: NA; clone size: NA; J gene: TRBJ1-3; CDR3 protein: CASRRTDPGNTIYF; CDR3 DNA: TGTGCCAGCAGGAGGACAGATCCTGGAAACACCATATATTTT
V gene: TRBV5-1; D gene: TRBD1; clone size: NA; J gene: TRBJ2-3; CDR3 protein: CASSSQDRETQYF; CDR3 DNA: TGCGCCAGCAGCTCACAAGACAGGGAAACGCAGTATTTT
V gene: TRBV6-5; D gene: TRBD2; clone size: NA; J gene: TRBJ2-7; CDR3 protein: CASSSSGTSGKYEQYF; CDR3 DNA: TGTGCCAGCAGTTCGTCCGGGACTAGCGGGAAGTACGAGCAGTACTTC
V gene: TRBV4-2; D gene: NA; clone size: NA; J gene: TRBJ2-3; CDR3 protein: CASSQGSGARTDTQYF; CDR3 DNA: TGTGCCAGCAGCCAGGGAAGCGGCGCCCGCACAGATACGCAGTATTTT
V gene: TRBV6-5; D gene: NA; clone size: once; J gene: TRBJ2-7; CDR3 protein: CASSYALAFEQYF; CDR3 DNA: TGTGCCAGCAGTTACGCACTAGCTTTCGAGCAGTACTTC
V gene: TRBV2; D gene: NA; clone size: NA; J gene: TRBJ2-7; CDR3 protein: CASSLTRGEQYF; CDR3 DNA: TGTGCCAGCAGTCTTACCCGAGGCGAGCAGTACTTC
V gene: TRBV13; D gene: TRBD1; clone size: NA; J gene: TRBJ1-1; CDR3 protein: CASSPRTGKGDTEAFF; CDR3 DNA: TGTGCCAGCAGCCCAAGGACAGGGAAGGGTGACACTGAAGCTTTCTTT
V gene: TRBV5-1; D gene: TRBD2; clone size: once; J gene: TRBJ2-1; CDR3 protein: CASSLVGGSLDEQFF; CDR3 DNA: TGCGCCAGCAGCTTGGTGGGCGGGAGTTTGGATGAGCAGTTCTTC
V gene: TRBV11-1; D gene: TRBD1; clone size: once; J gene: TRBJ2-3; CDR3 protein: CASSRTGGYTDTQYF; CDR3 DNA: TGTGCCAGCAGCCGGACAGGGGGGTACACAGATACGCAGTATTTT
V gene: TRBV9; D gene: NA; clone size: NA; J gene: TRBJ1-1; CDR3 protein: CASSVAQGSEAFF; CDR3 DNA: TGTGCCAGCAGCGTAGCTCAGGGCAGTGAAGCTTTCTTT
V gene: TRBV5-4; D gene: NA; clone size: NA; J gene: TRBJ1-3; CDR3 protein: CASSLAGGGNTIYF; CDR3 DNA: TGTGCCAGCAGCTTGGCCGGCGGTGGAAACACCATATATTTT
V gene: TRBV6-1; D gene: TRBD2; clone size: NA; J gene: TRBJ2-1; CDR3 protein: CASTGGNEQFF; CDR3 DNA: TGTGCCAGCACGGGAGGCAATGAGCAGTTCTTC
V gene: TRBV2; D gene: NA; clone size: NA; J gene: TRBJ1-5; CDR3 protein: CASSDRGGAGNQPQHF; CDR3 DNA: TGTGCCAGCAGTGATCGTGGGGGGGCCGGCAATCAGCCCCAGCATTTT
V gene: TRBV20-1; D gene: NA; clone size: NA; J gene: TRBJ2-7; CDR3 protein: CSASGLYEQYF; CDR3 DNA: TGCAGTGCCAGCGGGCTCTACGAGCAGTACTTC
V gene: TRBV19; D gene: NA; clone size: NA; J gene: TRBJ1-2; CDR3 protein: CASTSPGGRGYGYTF; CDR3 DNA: TGTGCCAGTACCTCACCGGGGGGGCGAGGGTATGGCTACACCTTC
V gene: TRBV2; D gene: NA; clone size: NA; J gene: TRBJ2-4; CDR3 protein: CASSESGRNIQYF; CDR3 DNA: TGTGCCAGCAGTGAATCGGGGAGGAACATTCAGTACTTC
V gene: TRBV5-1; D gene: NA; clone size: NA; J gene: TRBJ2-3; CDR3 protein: CASSTVPSTDTQYF; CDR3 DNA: TGCGCCAGCAGTACGGTCCCTAGCACAGATACGCAGTATTTT
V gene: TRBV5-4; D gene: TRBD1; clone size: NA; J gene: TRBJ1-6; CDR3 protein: CASSLGQANSPLHF; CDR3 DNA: TGTGCCAGCAGCCTGGGACAGGCAAATTCACCCCTCCACTTT
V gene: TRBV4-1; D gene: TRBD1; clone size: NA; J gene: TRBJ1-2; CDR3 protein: CASSQAGQGYGYTF; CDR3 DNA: TGCGCCAGCAGCCAAGCAGGACAGGGGTATGGCTACACCTTC
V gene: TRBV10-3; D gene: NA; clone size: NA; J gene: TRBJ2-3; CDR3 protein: CAITSGSTTDTQYF; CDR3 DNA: TGTGCCATCACATCAGGGTCTACCACAGATACGCAGTATTTT